This T cell receptor beta chain is drawn from a study of blood T cell repertoires in COVID-19 (dated by TCRdb to the early 2020s). Background for the entire study: The collaborator samples originated in the United States, Italy and Spain and spanned the acute and convalescent phases of COVID-19. A freely available public database, intended as a resource for researchers studying the immune response to SARS-CoV-2, is where the repertoires were released. Subjects who had been exposed to COVID-19, were actively infected with it, or had recovered from it provided the deeply sampled blood TCRbeta repertoires that made up the dataset. Nearly every sample came with metadata listing a de-identified subject ID, COVID-19 status, age in years and sex. The material from the prospective study consisted of cDNA or gDNA derived from T cells, B-cell-depleted T cells, or PBMCs. Where available, HLA class I and class II types were obtained from metadata supplied by the sample provider rather than from assay-based typing. Samples came from the ongoing ImmuneRACE study (first 160 participants) plus 1,254 subjects from 6 global collaborators.

The immunoSEQ Assay, a bias-controlled multiplex PCR, was used to amplify TCRbeta CDR3 regions from genomic DNA. Concerning the study's data processing: Within the assay, amplification of reference gene primers was used to estimate how many nucleated cells each sample contained. Sequence reads were collapsed and filtered to measure the absolute abundance of every unique TCRbeta CDR3 rearrangement. For each sample, productive Simpson clonality was calculated as the square root of Simpson's diversity index across productive rearrangements. TCRdb took over this immuneACCESS table, retaining in-frame rearrangements with V and J assigned. Such tables are incomplete; in checked studies, under half of the missing clones stem from an unresolved V gene, and the remainder is unexplained. That table gives V, J and clone size, and the DNA gave D and trimming. This sample comprises some 210,000 clones, about nine tenths of them detected only once. Together, the top ten hold about 9.3% of the sample.

Concerning this clone: Its antigen is not yet known. No quality values exist for individual bases; no much larger clone is one base distant.

Broad study findings and their caveats: Clinical and demographic metadata were provided uncurated, with the amount varying by source and participant.

The CDR1 and CDR2 encoded by the germline V gene are SGHRS and YFSETQ. Including cysteine and phenylalanine, the CDR3 has 15 amino acids. Only the CDR3 region is kept as DNA, spanning 45 bases read in frame from base 1. The V end loses 1 base and the J end loses 0 bases, and a stretch of 11 bases separates them. Participants in the prospective study were aged roughly 18 to 100 years, lived in about two dozen United States geographic areas, and enrolled through a virtual design. In the prospective study, cohorts were assigned on the basis of participant-reported clinical history obtained from a screening survey and a study questionnaire. In the prospective study, mobile phlebotomists collected whole blood, serum and a nasopharyngeal or oropharyngeal swab from each participant. Additional blood draws and questionnaires over an approximately two-month period could optionally be provided by prospective study participants. Blood samples from the prospective study were shipped frozen or at room temperature prior to DNA extraction.

The sample consisted of PBMCs or T cells enriched from blood (not recorded which). The chain couples TRBV5-1 to TRBJ2-7, and TRBD1 may be the D gene, going by 5 matching bases. The origin of this receptor is a man younger than 35 with acute COVID-19. CDR3 sequence: CASSLPQDSSYEQYF. The sequenced DNA: TGCGCCAGCAGCTTGCCACAGGATAGCTCCTACGAGCAGTACTTC.